Sequencing of this T cell receptor (beta chain) was carried out in a study of cytomegalovirus exposure and HLA in healthy donors. CDR1 is SGHRS, CDR2 YFSETQ, per germline. The length of the CDR3 is 14 residues. Trimming cost V 0 bases and J 7 bases, with 14 bases left between them. The PCR was carried out with 60 Vbeta primers and 13 Jbeta primers. The repertoire was sequenced with immunoSEQ multiplex PCR; TCRdb's copy has only in-frame clones and lacks some. This table holds about 270,000 clones, approximately 70% found once. Sequenced input: PBMCs. The clonotype originates from a female donor in good health and CMV-seronegative. The chain links TRBV5-1 to TRBJ2-7, with D maybe TRBD2 (5 bases). The CDR3 reads CASSLGSSGWEQYF. The CDR3 DNA sequence: TGCGCCAGCAGCTTGGGCTCTTCGGGGTGGGAGCAGTACTTC.